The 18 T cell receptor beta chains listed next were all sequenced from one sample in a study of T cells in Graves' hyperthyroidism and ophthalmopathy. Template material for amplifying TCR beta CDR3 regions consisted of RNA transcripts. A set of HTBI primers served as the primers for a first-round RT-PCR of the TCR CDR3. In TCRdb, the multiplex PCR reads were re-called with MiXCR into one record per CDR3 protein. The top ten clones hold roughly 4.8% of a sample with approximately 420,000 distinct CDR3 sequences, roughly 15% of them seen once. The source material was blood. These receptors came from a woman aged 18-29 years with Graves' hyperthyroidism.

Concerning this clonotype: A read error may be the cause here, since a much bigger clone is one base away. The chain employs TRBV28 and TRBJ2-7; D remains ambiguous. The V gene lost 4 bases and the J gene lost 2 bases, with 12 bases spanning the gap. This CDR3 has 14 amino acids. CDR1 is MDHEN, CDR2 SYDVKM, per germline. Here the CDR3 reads CASSYSGLAYEQYF. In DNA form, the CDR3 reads TGTGCCAGCAGTTACTCAGGCTTAGCCTACGAGCAGTACTTC.

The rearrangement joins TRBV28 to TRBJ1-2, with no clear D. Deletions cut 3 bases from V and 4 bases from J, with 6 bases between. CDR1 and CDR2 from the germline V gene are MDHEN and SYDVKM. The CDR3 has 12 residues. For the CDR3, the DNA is TGTGCCAGCAGTTTGCAGGTCTATGGCTACACCTTC. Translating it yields CASSLQVYGYTF.

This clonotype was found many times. The CDR3 DNA follows: TGTGCCAGCAGCTTAGGCGGGAGCTTGTACAATGAGCAGTTCTTC. Encoded protein: CASSLGGSLYNEQFF. This chain joins TRBV11-2 and TRBJ2-1, with 7 bases aligning to TRBD2. The CDR3 extends over 15 amino acids. Germline CDR1 is SGHAT and CDR2 is FQNNGV. Trimming cost V 1 base and J 4 bases; bases outside gene matches: 4.

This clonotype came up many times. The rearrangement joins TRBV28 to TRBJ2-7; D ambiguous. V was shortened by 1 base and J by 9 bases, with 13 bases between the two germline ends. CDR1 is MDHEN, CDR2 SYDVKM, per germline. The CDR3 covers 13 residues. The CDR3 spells CASSLYLPSWQYF. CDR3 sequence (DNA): TGTGCCAGCAGTTTATATCTCCCCTCTTGGCAGTACTTC.

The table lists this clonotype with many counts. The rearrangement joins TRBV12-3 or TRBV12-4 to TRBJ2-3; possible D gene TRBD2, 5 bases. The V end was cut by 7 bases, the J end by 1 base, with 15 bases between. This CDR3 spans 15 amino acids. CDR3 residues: CASIGSVTRTDTQYF. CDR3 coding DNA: TGTGCCAGCATTGGTAGCGTGACTCGCACAGATACGCAGTATTTT.

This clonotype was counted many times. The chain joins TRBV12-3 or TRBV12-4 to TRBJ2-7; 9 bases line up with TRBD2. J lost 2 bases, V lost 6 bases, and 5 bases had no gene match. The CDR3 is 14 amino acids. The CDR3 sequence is CASSSGGRAYEQYF. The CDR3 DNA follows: TGTGCCAGCAGCTCCGGCGGGAGGGCCTACGAGCAGTACTTC.

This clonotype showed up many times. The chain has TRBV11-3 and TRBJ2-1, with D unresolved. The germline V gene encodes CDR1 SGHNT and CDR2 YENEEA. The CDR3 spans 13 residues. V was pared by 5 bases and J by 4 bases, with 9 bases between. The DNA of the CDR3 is TGTGCCAGCAGCCCCGGACGATACAATGAGCAGTTCTTC. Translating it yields CASSPGRYNEQFF.

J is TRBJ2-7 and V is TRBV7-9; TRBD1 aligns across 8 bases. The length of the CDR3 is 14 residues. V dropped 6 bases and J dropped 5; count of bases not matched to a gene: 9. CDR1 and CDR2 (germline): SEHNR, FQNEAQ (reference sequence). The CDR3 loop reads CASSTAAGGHEQYF. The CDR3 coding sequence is TGTGCCAGCAGTACCGCGGCAGGGGGCCACGAGCAGTACTTC.

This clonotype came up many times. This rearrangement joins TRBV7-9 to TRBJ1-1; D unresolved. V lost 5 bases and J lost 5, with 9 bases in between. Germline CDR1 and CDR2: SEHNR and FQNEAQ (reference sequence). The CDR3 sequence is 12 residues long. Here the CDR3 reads CASSTQWTEAFF. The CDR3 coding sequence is TGTGCCAGCAGCACCCAGTGGACTGAAGCTTTCTTT.

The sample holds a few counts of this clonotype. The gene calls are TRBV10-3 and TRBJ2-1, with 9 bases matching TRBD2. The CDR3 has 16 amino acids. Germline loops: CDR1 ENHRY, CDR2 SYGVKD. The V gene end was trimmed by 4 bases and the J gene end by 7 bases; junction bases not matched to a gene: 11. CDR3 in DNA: TGTGCCATCAGTGGGTCGACTAGCGGAAACGTAAATGAGCAGTTCTTC. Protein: CAISGSTSGNVNEQFF.

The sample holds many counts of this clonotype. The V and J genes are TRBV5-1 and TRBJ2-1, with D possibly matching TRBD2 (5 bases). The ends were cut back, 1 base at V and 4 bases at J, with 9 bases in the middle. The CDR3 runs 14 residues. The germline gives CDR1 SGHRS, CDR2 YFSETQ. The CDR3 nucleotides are TGCGCCAGCAGCTTGTCGACTAATTACAATGAGCAGTTCTTC. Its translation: CASSLSTNYNEQFF.

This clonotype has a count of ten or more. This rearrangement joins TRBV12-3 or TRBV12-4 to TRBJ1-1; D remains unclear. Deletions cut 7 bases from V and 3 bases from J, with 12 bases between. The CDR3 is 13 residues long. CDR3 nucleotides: TGTGCCAGCACCCATGGGTGGGACACTGAAGCTTTCTTT. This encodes CASTHGWDTEAFF.

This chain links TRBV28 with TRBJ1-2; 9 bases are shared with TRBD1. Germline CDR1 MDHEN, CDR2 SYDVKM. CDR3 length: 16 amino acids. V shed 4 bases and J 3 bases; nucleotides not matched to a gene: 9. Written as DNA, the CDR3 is TGTGCCAGCAGTTCAAGCTTTCGGACAGGGGACTATGGCTACACCTTC. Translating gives CASSSSFRTGDYGYTF.

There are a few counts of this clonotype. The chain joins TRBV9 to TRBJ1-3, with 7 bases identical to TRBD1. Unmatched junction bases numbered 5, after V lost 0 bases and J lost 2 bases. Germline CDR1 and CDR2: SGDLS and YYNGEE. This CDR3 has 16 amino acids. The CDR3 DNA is TGTGCCAGCAGCGTAGCGGGGCAGGGGGCTGGAAACACCATATATTTT. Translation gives CASSVAGQGAGNTIYF.

The CDR3 sequence is CAIRDASGRAPEQYF. CDR3 nucleotides: TGTGCCATCAGAGACGCTAGCGGGAGGGCCCCCGAGCAGTACTTC. V gene TRBV10-3 combines with J gene TRBJ2-7, with 12 bases that match TRBD2. Trimming at V came to 6 bases and at J to 6 bases, leaving 9 bases not matched to a gene. This CDR3 has 15 residues. CDR1 ENHRY and CDR2 SYGVKD come from the germline V gene.

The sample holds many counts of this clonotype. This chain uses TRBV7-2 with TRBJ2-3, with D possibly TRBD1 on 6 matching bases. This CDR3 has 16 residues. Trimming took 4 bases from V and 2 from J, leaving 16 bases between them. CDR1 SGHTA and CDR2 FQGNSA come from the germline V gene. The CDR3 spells CASSSLPRGFTDTQYF. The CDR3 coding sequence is TGTGCCAGCAGCTCACTCCCCAGGGGCTTCACAGATACGCAGTATTTT. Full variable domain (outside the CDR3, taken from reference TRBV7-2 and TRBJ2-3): GAGVSQSPSNKVTEKGKDVELRCDPISGHTALYWYRQSLGQGLEFLIYFQGNSAPDKSGLPSDRFSAERTGGSVSTLTIQRTQQEDSAVYLCASSSLPRGFTDTQYFGPGTRLTVL.

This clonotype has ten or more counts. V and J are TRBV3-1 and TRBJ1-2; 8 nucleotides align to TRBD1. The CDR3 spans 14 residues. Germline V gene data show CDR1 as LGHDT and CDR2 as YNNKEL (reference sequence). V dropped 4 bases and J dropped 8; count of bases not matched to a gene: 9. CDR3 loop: CASSRRTGLSGYTF. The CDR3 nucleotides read TGTGCCAGCAGCCGACGGACAGGGCTTAGCGGCTACACCTTC.

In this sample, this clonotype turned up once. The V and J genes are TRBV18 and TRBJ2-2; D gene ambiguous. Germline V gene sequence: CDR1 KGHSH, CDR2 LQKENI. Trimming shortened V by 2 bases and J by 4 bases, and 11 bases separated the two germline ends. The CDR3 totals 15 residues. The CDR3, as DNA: TGTGCCAGCTCACCATCCCCTGTTCCCACCGGGGAGCTGTTTTTT. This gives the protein CASSPSPVPTGELFF.